Shown below are 30 T cell receptor beta chains from a single sample sequenced in a study of blood T cells in healthy people across ages. Primers used in a second PCR of about 7 to 12 cycles were a sample-barcoded 5' primer and a J-beta primer mix. TCRdb reanalysed the 5' RACE reads using MiXCR and keeps one entry per CDR3 protein. The repertoire holds over 750,000 distinct CDR3 sequences, around a quarter seen once, with more than 8% in the top ten. This sample was shared with a second study, whose subject was T cells of mothers and their children.

The material sequenced was blood. Receptors originate from a boy under 18 in good health.

This clonotype was found a few times. The J gene is TRBJ2-1, the V gene TRBV5-1; 10 positions agree with TRBD2. The DNA end favors TRBJ2-5, so the J call may be wrong. Germline values: CDR1 SGHRS, CDR2 YFSETQ. CDR3 length: 19 amino acids. The CDR3 region has the DNA TGCGCCAGCAGCTTGGAGTCTAGCGGGAGTATCCCCTCAGGCGAGACCCAGTACTTC. Amino acid sequence: CASSLESSGSIPSGETQYF.

This clonotype was recorded once. The chain combines TRBV27 with TRBJ2-7; no clear D. Germline CDR1 reads MNHEY; CDR2 reads SMNVEV (reference sequence). Trimming removed 5 bases at V and 3 bases at J, with 20 bases between. The CDR3 length is 16 residues. CDR3 DNA: TGTGCCAGCAGTGGAAAATGGGTCGGCTCACTCTACGAGCAGTACTTC. As protein: CASSGKWVGSLYEQYF.

V and J are TRBV15 and TRBJ2-1; D remains unclear. The J call may not be correct, given that the DNA end is closer to TRBJ2-5. The germline V gene has CDR1 LNHNV and CDR2 YYDKDF (reference sequence). The CDR3 is 16 amino acids. The CDR3 sequence is CATSRDLDVLWETQYF. The CDR3 DNA sequence: TGTGCCACCAGCAGAGATCTTGACGTCTTATGGGAGACCCAGTACTTC.

The CDR3 bases are TGTGCCAGCAGCTTAGATCCGAGAGAGGTTGGCGAAAAACTGTTTTTT. This codes for CASSLDPREVGEKLFF. This sequence joins TRBV7-9 and TRBJ1-4; D unclear. The CDR3 has 16 residues. Germline values: CDR1 SEHNR, CDR2 FQNEAQ (reference sequence). V was pared by 1 base and J by 8 bases, with 17 bases between.

This clonotype showed up just a few times. The rearrangement links TRBV18 to TRBJ2-5; a possible D gene is TRBD2 (6 bases). CDR1 KGHSH and CDR2 LQKENI come from the germline V gene. Trimming shortened V by 2 bases and J by 3 bases, and 10 bases separated the two germline ends. The CDR3 length is 14 residues. The CDR3 reads CASSPASGEETQYF. The CDR3 DNA is TGTGCCAGCTCACCAGCCTCGGGGGAAGAGACCCAGTACTTC. The whole variable domain, filled in from reference TRBV18 and TRBJ2-5, reads NAGVMQNPRHLVRRRGQEARLRCSPMKGHSHVYWYRQLPEEGLKFMVYLQKENIIDESGMPKERFSAEFPKEGPSILRIQQVVRGDSAAYFCASSPASGEETQYFGPGTRLLVL.

This clonotype was picked up a small number of times. V usage is TRBV28 and J usage is TRBJ1-1, with D uncertain. Looked up from germline, CDR1 is MDHEN and CDR2 is SYDVKM. This CDR3 comprises 16 residues. Trimming removed 6 bases from V and 0 bases from J, with 17 bases in between. CDR3 in DNA: TGTGCCAGCAGCGCGTTTGAGGCTGTAATGAACACTGAAGCTTTCTTT. Protein product: CASSAFEAVMNTEAFF. The whole variable domain, filled in from reference TRBV28 and TRBJ1-1, reads DVKVTQSSRYLVKRTGEKVFLECVQDMDHENMFWYRQDPGLGLRLIYFSYDVKMKEKGDIPEGYSVSREKKERFSLILESASTNQTSMYLCASSAFEAVMNTEAFFGQGTRLTVV.

The chain has TRBV7-9 and TRBJ1-1, with D unresolved. The V end lost 3 bases, the J end lost 7 bases, and 12 bases lay between the germline ends. CDR1 is SEHNR, CDR2 FQNEAQ, per germline (reference sequence). CDR3 size: 13 residues. CDR3 sequence reads: CASSFEPGSEAFF. CDR3 in DNA: TGTGCCAGCAGCTTTGAGCCCGGCAGTGAAGCTTTCTTT.

This clonotype was seen once. The chain uses TRBV20-1 and TRBJ1-2; 10 positions agree with TRBD1. The trim removed 5 bases at V and 3 bases at J, leaving 9 bases unmatched. CDR1 is DFQATT and CDR2 is SNEGSKA in the germline V gene (reference sequence). This CDR3 spans 15 amino acids. The CDR3 region has the DNA TGCAGTGCTTCCGGGACAGGGGAGGACGACTATGGCTACACCTTC. This codes for CSASGTGEDDYGYTF.

The CDR3 spells CSVLTGGEGKLFF. The DNA of the CDR3 is TGCAGTGTCCTGACAGGGGGCGAAGGAAAACTGTTTTTT. The chain uses TRBV20-1 and TRBJ1-4; 10 bases map to TRBD1. The CDR3 contains 13 residues. The germline V gene has CDR1 DFQATT and CDR2 SNEGSKA (reference sequence). Trimming cost V 7 bases and J 10 bases; bases outside gene matches: 9.

V gene TRBV20-1 combines with J gene TRBJ2-3, with D tentatively TRBD1 (5 bases). Germline V gene sequence: CDR1 DFQATT, CDR2 SNEGSKA (reference sequence). The germline V and J ends were trimmed by 6 bases and 4 bases, with 23 bases remaining between them. This CDR3 region has 16 residues. CDR3 coding DNA: TGCAGTGCCTCAGGGCCCCAGGACCGGCTGGCAGATACGCAGTATTTT. Encoded protein: CSASGPQDRLADTQYF.

This clonotype has more than one count but fewer than ten. V is TRBV7-9 and J is TRBJ1-2; D gene uncertain. In germline, CDR1 is SEHNR, CDR2 FQNEAQ (reference sequence). Trimming left V 5 bases short and J 1 base short, with 11 bases between. The CDR3 runs to 14 residues. The CDR3, as DNA: TGTGCCAGCAGCCATTCCATTATTAACTATGGCTACACCTTC. As protein: CASSHSIINYGYTF.

This sequence joins TRBV5-6 and TRBJ2-1; D not certain. CDR3 length equals 14 residues. CDR1 and CDR2 from the germline V gene are SGHDT and YYEEEE. Trimming stripped 1 base from V and 7 bases from J, with 12 bases between. The DNA for the CDR3 is TGTGCCAGCAGCTTGTTATCGGCTGTGAATGAGCAGTTCTTC. Encoded protein: CASSLLSAVNEQFF.

V is TRBV11-3 and J is TRBJ2-5; 7 nucleotides agree with TRBD2. Per the germline V gene, CDR1 is SGHNT and CDR2 is YENEEA. V trimming: 4 bases; J trimming: 1 base; junction bases outside the gene matches: 12. The CDR3 covers 17 residues. Written as DNA, the CDR3 is TGTGCCAGCAGCTCCCGAGGGGCGGGGGTCCTCCAAGAGACCCAGTACTTC. As protein: CASSSRGAGVLQETQYF.

This rearrangement joins TRBV29-1 to TRBJ2-3; D gene ambiguous. This CDR3 spans 12 amino acids. Germline CDR1 SQVTM, CDR2 ANQGSEA. V was cut by 7 bases and J by 6 bases, with 14 bases left in between. CDR3 loop: CSGAPQTDTQYF. DNA of the CDR3: TGCAGCGGTGCGCCTCAAACTGATACGCAGTATTTT.

V gene TRBV7-6 combines with J gene TRBJ1-3; D gene uncertain. Germline CDR1 SGHVS, CDR2 FNYEAQ. V lost 4 bases and J lost 0, with 7 bases in between. The length of the CDR3 is 14 residues. CDR3 coding DNA: TGTGCCAGCAGCTCGGCACGCTCTGGAAACACCATATATTTT. It codes for CASSSARSGNTIYF. The full variable domain, with the rest looked up from reference TRBV7-6 and TRBJ1-3, is GAGVSQSPRYKVTKRGQDVALRCDPISGHVSLYWYRQALGQGPEFLTYFNYEAQQDKSGLPNDRFSAERPEGSISTLTIQRTEQRDSAMYRCASSSARSGNTIYFGEGSWLTVV.

The V gene is TRBV29-1, the J gene TRBJ2-7; 7 bases fit TRBD1. Germline V gene lookup returns CDR1 SQVTM and CDR2 ANQGSEA. This CDR3 is 13 amino acids long. J was trimmed by 3 bases and V by 5 bases; bases with no gene match: 7. In DNA form, the CDR3 reads TGCAGCGTTACCACAGGGGACAACTACGAGCAGTACTTC. It translates to CSVTTGDNYEQYF.

The chain has TRBV7-2 and TRBJ2-1; TRBD2 matches 11 bases. This CDR3 is built from 15 residues. V gave up 5 bases and J gave up 5 bases; unmatched junction bases: 5. CDR1 SGHTA and CDR2 FQGNSA come from the germline V gene. The CDR3 protein is CASSSSGRENNEQFF. The DNA of the CDR3 is TGTGCCAGCAGCAGTAGCGGGAGGGAAAACAATGAGCAGTTCTTC. The entire variable domain, with the rest obtained from reference TRBV7-2 and TRBJ2-1, is as follows: GAGVSQSPSNKVTEKGKDVELRCDPISGHTALYWYRQSLGQGLEFLIYFQGNSAPDKSGLPSDRFSAERTGGSVSTLTIQRTQQEDSAVYLCASSSSGRENNEQFFGPGTRLTVL.

This clonotype was detected only a few times. The V and J genes are TRBV29-1 and TRBJ1-2, with 7 positions matching TRBD1. The ends lost 6 bases at V and 7 bases at J; junction bases unmatched: 14. Germline CDR1 reads SQVTM; CDR2 reads ANQGSEA. This CDR3 has 14 amino acids. The DNA for the CDR3 is TGCAGCGTGCGGACAGGTAGCTCCGCGGGTGGCTACACCTTC. Amino acid sequence: CSVRTGSSAGGYTF.

This clonotype was counted between two and nine times. The chain joins TRBV7-9 to TRBJ2-1; D not resolved. The CDR3 runs to 15 residues. V lost 2 bases, J lost 0 bases, and 8 bases lay in between. Germline V gives CDR1 SEHNR, CDR2 FQNEAQ (reference sequence). As DNA, the CDR3 is TGTGCCAGCAGCTTAATGGGATACTCCTACAATGAGCAGTTCTTC. Its protein product is CASSLMGYSYNEQFF. Combining the CDR3 with reference TRBV7-9 and TRBJ2-1 gives the whole variable domain DTGVSQNPRHKITKRGQNVTFRCDPISEHNRLYWYRQTLGQGPEFLTYFQNEAQLEKSRLLSDRFSAERPKGSFSTLEIQRTEQGDSAMYLCASSLMGYSYNEQFFGPGTRLTVL.

V and J are TRBV21-1 and TRBJ1-4; TRBD1, the D gene given by the table, was not confirmed from the DNA. TRBV21-1 is a documented pseudogene. The CDR3 covers 16 residues. The DNA for the CDR3 is TGTGCCAGCAGCCGGGATCCGAAGGCCACTAATGAAAAACTGTTTTTT. Its translation is CASSRDPKATNEKLFF.

This clonotype was seen more than once but under ten times. J is TRBJ2-5 and V is TRBV4-3; D not certain. The J call may be faulty, since TRBJ2-7 better matches the DNA end. The CDR3 is 13 amino acids. Germline CDR1 is LGHNA and CDR2 is YSLEER. The CDR3 nucleotides read TGCGCCAGCAGCCAAACGTGGGGTTACGAGCAGTACTTC. Translation: CASSQTWGYEQYF.

This clonotype showed up just a few times. The chain couples TRBV29-1 to TRBJ1-1; 12 bases align to TRBD1. The CDR3 consists of 16 residues. J was trimmed by 5 bases and V by 4 bases; bases with no gene match: 11. The germline CDR1 and CDR2 sequences are SQVTM and ANQGSEA. In DNA, the CDR3 is TGCAGCGTTGCTGGTTTGGGACAGGGGGCTTTTACTGAAGCTTTCTTT. This sequence encodes CSVAGLGQGAFTEAFF.

This clonotype was detected only once. The chain recombines TRBV29-1 with TRBJ2-2; D ambiguous. The CDR3 has 12 residues. Trimming removed 4 bases from V and 6 bases from J, with 9 bases in between. Germline loops: CDR1 SQVTM, CDR2 ANQGSEA. DNA for the CDR3: TGCAGCGTTGTCACGTGGGCCGGGGAGCTGTTTTTT. This sequence encodes CSVVTWAGELFF.

This chain connects TRBV5-6 to TRBJ2-5; a possible D gene is TRBD2 (5 bases). Germline loops: CDR1 SGHDT, CDR2 YYEEEE. This CDR3 comprises 17 residues. Trimming pared 0 bases from V and 5 bases from J, leaving 20 bases between. CDR3 sequence (DNA): TGTGCCAGCAGCTTGGGTGTAAACGAGGCCAGGAGGGAGACCCAGTACTTC. It yields the protein CASSLGVNEARRETQYF.

This clonotype was picked up one time. The chain carries TRBV9 and TRBJ1-2; D remains unclear. The germline V gene encodes CDR1 SGDLS and CDR2 YYNGEE. The length of the CDR3 is 15 residues. V was pared by 0 bases and J by 1 base, with 10 bases between. The CDR3, as DNA: TGTGCCAGCAGCGTAGGAACAGACTTTAACTATGGCTACACCTTC. Translation gives CASSVGTDFNYGYTF.

In its sample, this clonotype was seen a few times. V gene TRBV4-3 combines with J gene TRBJ2-7; TRBD1 or TRBD2 may be the D gene (5 bases each). The CDR3 has 13 amino acids. Between the trimmed V and J ends, which lost 0 bases and 9 bases, there was a span of 12 bases. Germline V CDR1 and CDR2: LGHNA, YSLEER. In DNA, the CDR3 is TGCGCCAGCAGCCAAGATCTGGGGGAATCGCAGTACTTC. Translating gives CASSQDLGESQYF.

This chain joins TRBV11-1 and TRBJ2-7; 12 bases are shared with TRBD2. The CDR3 totals 21 residues. Germline V CDR1 and CDR2: SGHAT, FQDESV (reference sequence). V gave up 4 bases and J gave up 0 bases; unmatched junction bases: 19. In nucleotides, the CDR3 is TGTGCCAGCAGCTCGATTAGCGGGGGGCAAAGGACTAGCGGGACCTCCTACGAGCAGTACTTC. It codes for CASSSISGGQRTSGTSYEQYF.

Only a few counts were recorded for this clonotype. J is TRBJ1-3 and V is TRBV15, with D unresolved. Germline CDR1 LNHNV, CDR2 YYDKDF (reference sequence). The V and J ends lost 5 bases and 4 bases respectively, with 12 bases between them. The CDR3 consists of 14 residues. CDR3 amino acids: CATSRGGLGNTIYF. The CDR3 DNA follows: TGTGCCACCAGCCGCGGCGGACTGGGAAACACCATATATTTT. Together with reference TRBV15 and TRBJ1-3, the CDR3 gives the full variable domain: DAMVIQNPRYQVTQFGKPVTLSCSQTLNHNVMYWYQQKSSQAPKLLFHYYDKDFNNEADTPDNFQSRRPNTSFCFLDIRSPGLGDTAMYLCATSRGGLGNTIYFGEGSWLTVV.

V and J are TRBV3-1 and TRBJ2-5, with 10 positions matching TRBD1. Unmatched junction bases numbered 2, after V lost 4 bases and J lost 0 bases. CDR1 is LGHDT and CDR2 is YNNKEL in the germline V gene (reference sequence). This CDR3 region has 15 residues. CDR3 sequence (DNA): TGTGCCAGCAGCCCGGACAGGGGGAACCAAGAGACCCAGTACTTC. Its protein is CASSPDRGNQETQYF.

This clonotype occurred a few times. The chain links TRBV5-1 to TRBJ2-1; 7 nucleotides line up with TRBD1. V was pared by 4 bases and J by 2 bases, with 3 bases of the junction left unmatched. The germline V gene encodes CDR1 SGHRS and CDR2 YFSETQ. This CDR3 comprises 14 residues. CDR3 region: CASSVTGTYNEQFF. DNA for the CDR3: TGCGCCAGCAGCGTGACAGGGACCTACAATGAGCAGTTCTTC. Filled out from reference TRBV5-1 and TRBJ2-1, the complete variable domain reads KAGVTQTPRYLIKTRGQQVTLSCSPISGHRSVSWYQQTPGQGLQFLFEYFSETQRNKGNFPGRFSGRQFSNSRSEMNVSTLELGDSALYLCASSVTGTYNEQFFGPGTRLTVL.